This T cell receptor (beta chain) was sequenced in a study of blood T cell repertoires in COVID-19. Germline CDR1 and CDR2: KGHDR and SFDVKD. With 5 bases removed from V and 8 bases from J, the gap between germline ends came to 18 bases. This CDR3 region has 15 residues. Profiled with immunoSEQ multiplex PCR; TCRdb holds only in-frame clones, not every one. Of hundreds of thousands of clones listed, 70% to 85% are singletons. The specimen was peripheral blood. The chain uses TRBV24-1 and TRBJ2-1; D may be TRBD1 (6 bases). The origin of this receptor is a woman older than 75 with active or convalescent COVID-19. CDR3 region: CATSAKGGPGYEQFF. The CDR3, as DNA: TGTGCCACCAGTGCCAAAGGGGGTCCAGGTTATGAGCAGTTCTTC.